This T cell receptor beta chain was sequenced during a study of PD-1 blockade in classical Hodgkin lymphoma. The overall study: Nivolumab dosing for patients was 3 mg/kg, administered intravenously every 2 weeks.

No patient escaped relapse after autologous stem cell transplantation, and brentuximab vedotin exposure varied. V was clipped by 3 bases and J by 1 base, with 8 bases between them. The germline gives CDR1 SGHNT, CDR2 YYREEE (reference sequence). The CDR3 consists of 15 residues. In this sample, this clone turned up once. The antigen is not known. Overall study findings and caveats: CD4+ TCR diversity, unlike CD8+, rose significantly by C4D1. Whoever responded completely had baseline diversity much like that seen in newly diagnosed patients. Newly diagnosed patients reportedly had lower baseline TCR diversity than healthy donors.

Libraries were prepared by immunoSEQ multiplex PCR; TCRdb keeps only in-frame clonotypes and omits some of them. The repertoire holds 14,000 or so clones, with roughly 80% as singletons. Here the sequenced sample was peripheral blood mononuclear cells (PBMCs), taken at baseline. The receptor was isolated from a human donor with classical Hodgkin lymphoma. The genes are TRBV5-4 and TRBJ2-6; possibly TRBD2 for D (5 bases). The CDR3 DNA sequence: TGTGCCAGCAGCTCGCGGGCGTCTGGGGCCAACGTCCTGACTTTC. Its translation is CASSSRASGANVLTF.